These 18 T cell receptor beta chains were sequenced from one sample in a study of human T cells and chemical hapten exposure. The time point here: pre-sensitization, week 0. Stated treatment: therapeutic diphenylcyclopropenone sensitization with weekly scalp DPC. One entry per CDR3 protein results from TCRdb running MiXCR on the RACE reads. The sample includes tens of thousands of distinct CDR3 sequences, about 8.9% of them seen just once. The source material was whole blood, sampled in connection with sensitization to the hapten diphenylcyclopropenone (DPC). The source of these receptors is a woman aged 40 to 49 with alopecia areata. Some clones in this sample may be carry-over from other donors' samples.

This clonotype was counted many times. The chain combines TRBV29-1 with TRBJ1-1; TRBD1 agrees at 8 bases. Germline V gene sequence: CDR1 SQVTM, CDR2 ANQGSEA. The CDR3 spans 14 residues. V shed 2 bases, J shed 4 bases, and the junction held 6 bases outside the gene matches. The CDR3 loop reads CSVEKQGEGTEAFF. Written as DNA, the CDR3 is TGCAGCGTTGAAAAACAGGGGGAAGGCACTGAAGCTTTCTTT.

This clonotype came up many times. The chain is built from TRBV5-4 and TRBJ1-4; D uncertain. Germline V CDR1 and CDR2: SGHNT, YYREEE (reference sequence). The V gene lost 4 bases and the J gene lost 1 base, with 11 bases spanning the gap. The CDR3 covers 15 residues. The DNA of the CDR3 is TGTGCCAGCAGCGAGACATTGGGAACTAATGAAAAACTGTTTTTT. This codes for CASSETLGTNEKLFF.

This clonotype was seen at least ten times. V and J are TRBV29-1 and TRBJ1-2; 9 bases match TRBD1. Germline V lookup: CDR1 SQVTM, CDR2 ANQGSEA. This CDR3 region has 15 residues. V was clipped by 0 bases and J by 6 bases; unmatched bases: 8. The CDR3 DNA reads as TGCAGCGTTGAAGATCAAAACAGGGGGCCGGATGGCTACACCTTC. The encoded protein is CSVEDQNRGPDGYTF.

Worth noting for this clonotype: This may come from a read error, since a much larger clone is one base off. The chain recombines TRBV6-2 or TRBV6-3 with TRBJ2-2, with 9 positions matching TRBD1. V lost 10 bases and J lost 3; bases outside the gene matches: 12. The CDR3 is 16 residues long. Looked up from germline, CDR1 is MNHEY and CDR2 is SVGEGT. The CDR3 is CAIGSGGTGYTGELFF. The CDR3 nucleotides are TGTGCCATCGGTTCCGGCGGGACAGGGTACACCGGGGAGCTGTTTTTT.

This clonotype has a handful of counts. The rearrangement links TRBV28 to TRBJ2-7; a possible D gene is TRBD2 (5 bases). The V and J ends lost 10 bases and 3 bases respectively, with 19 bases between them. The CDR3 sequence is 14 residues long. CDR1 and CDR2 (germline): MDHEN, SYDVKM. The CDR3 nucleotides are TGTGCCACCGCCATGCCCGGGGAACTCTACGAGCAGTACTTC. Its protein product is CATAMPGELYEQYF.

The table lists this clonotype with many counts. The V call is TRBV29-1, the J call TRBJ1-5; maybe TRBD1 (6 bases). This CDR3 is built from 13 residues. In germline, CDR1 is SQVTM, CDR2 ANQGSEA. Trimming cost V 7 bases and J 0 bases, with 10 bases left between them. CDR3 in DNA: TGCAGCGCCCAGGGGTCTAGCAATCAGCCCCAGCATTTT. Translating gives CSAQGSSNQPQHF.

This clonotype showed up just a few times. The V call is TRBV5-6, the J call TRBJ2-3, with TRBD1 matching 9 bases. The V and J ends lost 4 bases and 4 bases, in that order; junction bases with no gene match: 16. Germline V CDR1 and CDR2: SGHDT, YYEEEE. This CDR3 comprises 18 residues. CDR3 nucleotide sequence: TGTGCCAGCAGCCCCGGGACAGGGTATCATAGCCCGGCAGATACGCAGTATTTT. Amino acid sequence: CASSPGTGYHSPADTQYF.

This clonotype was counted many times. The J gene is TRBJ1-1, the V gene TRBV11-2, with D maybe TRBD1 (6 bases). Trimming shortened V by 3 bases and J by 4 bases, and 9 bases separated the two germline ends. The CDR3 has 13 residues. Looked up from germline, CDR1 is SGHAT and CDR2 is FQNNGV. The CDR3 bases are TGTGCCAGCAGCTTGGGGGGCCTCACTGAAGCTTTCTTT. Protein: CASSLGGLTEAFF.

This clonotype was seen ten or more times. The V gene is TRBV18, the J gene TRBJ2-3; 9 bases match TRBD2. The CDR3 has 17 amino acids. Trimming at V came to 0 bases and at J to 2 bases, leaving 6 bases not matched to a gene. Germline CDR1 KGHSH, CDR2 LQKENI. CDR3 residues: CASSPPAGGLLTDTQYF. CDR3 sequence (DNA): TGTGCCAGCTCACCACCAGCGGGGGGCCTCCTCACAGATACGCAGTATTTT.

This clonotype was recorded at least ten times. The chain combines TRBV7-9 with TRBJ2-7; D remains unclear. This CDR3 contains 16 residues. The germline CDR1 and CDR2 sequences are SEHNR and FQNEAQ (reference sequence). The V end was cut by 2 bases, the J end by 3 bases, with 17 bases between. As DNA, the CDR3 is TGTGCCAGCAGCTTATACCCCCGGACCGCTATCTACGAGCAGTACTTC. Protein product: CASSLYPRTAIYEQYF.

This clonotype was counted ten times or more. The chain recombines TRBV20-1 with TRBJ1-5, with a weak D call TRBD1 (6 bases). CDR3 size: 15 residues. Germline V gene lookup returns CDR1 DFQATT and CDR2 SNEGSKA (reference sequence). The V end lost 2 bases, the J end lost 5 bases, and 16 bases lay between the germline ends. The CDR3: CSARIIGGIDQPQHF. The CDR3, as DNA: TGCAGTGCTAGAATAATAGGGGGTATCGATCAGCCCCAGCATTTT.

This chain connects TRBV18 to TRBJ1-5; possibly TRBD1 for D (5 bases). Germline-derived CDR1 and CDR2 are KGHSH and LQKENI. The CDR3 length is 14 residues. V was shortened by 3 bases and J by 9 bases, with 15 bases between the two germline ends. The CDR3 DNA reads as TGTGCCAGCTCACCGGGAACAGGCCATGGGCCCCAGCATTTT. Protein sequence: CASSPGTGHGPQHF.

The CDR3 DNA sequence: TGTGCCAGCAGCACCGGCTCTGGGGCCAACGTCCTGACTTTC. It codes for CASSTGSGANVLTF. The V gene is TRBV2, the J gene TRBJ2-6; D gene uncertain. This CDR3 comprises 14 residues. CDR1 and CDR2 (germline): SNHLY, FYNNEI. The V gene lost 6 bases and the J gene lost 0 bases, with 6 bases spanning the gap.

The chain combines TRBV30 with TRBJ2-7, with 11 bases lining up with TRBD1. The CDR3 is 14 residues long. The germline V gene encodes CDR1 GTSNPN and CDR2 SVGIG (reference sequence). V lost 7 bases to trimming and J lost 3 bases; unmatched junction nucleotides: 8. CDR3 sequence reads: CASNRDRGGYEQYF. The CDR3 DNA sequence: TGTGCCTCTAACCGGGACAGGGGGGGCTACGAGCAGTACTTC.

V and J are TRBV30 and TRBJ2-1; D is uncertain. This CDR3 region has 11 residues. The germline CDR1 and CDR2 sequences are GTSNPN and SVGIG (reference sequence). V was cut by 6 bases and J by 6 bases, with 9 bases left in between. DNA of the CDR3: TGTGCCTGTCGACGAAGCAATGAGCAGTTCTTC. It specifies CACRRSNEQFF.

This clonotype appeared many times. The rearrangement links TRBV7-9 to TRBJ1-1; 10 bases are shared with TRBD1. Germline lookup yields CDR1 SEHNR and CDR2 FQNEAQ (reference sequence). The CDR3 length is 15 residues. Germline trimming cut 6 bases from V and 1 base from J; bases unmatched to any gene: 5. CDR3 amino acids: CASRQTGGENTEAFF. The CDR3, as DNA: TGTGCCAGCAGGCAGACAGGGGGCGAGAACACTGAAGCTTTCTTT.

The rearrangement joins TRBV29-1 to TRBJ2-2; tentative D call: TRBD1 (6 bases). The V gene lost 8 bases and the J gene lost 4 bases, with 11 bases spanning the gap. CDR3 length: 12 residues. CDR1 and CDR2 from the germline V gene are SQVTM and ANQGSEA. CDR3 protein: CSLGAPTGELFF. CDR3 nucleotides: TGCAGCTTGGGGGCTCCCACCGGGGAGCTGTTTTTT.

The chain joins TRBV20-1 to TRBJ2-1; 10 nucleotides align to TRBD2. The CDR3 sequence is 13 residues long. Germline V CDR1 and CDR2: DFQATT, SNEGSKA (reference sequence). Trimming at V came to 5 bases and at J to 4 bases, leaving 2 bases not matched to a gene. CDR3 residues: CSALAGGYNEQFF. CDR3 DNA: TGCAGTGCTTTAGCGGGAGGTTACAATGAGCAGTTCTTC.